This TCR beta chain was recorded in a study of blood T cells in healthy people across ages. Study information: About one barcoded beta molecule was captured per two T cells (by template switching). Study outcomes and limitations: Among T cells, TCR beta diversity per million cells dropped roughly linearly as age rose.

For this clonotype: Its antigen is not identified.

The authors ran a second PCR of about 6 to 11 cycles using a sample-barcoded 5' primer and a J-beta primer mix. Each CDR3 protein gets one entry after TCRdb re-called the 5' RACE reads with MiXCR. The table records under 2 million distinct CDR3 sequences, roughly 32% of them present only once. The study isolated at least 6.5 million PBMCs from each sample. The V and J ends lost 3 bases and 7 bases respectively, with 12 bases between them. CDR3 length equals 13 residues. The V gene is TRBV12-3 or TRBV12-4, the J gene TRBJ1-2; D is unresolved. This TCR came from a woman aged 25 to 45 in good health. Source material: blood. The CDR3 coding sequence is TGTGCCAGCAGTTTCGAAATCCGTACTGGCTACACCTTC. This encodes CASSFEIRTGYTF.